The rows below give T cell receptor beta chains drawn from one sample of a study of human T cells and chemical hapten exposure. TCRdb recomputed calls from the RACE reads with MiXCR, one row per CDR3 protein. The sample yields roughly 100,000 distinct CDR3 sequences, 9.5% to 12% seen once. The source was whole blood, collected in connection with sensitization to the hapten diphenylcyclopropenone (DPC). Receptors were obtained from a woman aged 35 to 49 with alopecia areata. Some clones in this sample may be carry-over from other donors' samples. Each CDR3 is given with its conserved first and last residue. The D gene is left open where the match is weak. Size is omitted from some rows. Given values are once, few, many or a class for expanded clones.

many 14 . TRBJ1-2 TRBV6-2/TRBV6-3 CASSPLDPSYGYTF TGTGCCAGCAGTCCCTTGGATCCTTCCTATGGCTACACCTTC
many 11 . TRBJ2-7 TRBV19 CASRGIGEQYF TGTGCCAGCCGGGGGATTGGCGAGCAGTACTTC
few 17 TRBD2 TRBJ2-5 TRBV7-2 CASSLQRDRSPGETQYF TGTGCCAGCAGCCTGCAGCGGGATCGATCGCCAGGAGAGACCCAGTACTTC
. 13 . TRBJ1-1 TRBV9 CASSVAKNTEAFF TGTGCCAGCAGCGTTGCAAAGAACACTGAAGCTTTCTTT
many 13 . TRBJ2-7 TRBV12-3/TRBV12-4 CASSWDGNYEQYF TGTGCCAGCAGTTGGGACGGGAACTACGAGCAGTACTTC
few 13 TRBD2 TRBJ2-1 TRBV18 CASSPTSDNEQFF TGTGCCAGCTCCCCGACTAGCGACAATGAGCAGTTCTTC
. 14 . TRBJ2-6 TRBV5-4 CASSLRSGANVPTF TGTGCCAGCAGCTTGAGATCTGGGGCCAACGTCCCGACTTTC
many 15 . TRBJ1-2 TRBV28 CASTVGDRLLHGYTF TGTGCCAGCACCGTCGGCGATCGCTTGTTGCATGGCTACACCTTC
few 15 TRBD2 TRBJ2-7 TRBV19 CASSIGGGRALEQYF TGTGCCAGTAGTATTGGAGGCGGGAGGGCCCTCGAGCAGTACTTC
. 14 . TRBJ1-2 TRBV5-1 CASSLASGTDGYTF TGCGCCAGCAGCTTGGCCTCAGGGACCGATGGCTACACCTTC
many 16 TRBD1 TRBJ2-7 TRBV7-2 CASSSRGQGGRDEQYF TGTGCCAGCAGCTCCAGAGGACAGGGAGGCCGCGACGAGCAGTACTTC
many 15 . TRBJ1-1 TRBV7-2 CASSLSRWGDTEAFF TGTGCCAGCAGCTTATCGCGTTGGGGGGACACTGAAGCTTTCTTT
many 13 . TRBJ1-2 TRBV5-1 CASSSSDTYGYTF TGCGCCAGCAGCTCTTCCGACACCTATGGCTACACCTTC
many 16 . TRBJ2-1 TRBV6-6 CASSGRGSLSYNEQFF TGTGCCAGCTCTGGCAGGGGTTCCCTCTCCTACAATGAGCAGTTCTTC
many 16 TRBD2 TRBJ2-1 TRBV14 CASTSSGESSYNEQFF TGTGCCAGCACCAGCAGCGGGGAGAGCTCCTACAATGAGCAGTTCTTC
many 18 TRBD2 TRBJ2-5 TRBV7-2 CASSLVLAGGPTQETQYF TGTGCCAGCAGCTTAGTTCTAGCGGGGGGCCCTACCCAAGAGACCCAGTACTTC
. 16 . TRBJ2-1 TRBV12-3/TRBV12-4 CASSSRVMGSYNEQFF TGTGCCAGCAGTTCTCGAGTCATGGGCTCCTACAATGAGCAGTTCTTC
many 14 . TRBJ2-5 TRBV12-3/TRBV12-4 CASSRRDPRETQYF TGTGCCAGCAGTCGCCGGGACCCCCGGGAGACCCAGTACTTC
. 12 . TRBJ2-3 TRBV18 CASSPNEDTQYF TGTGCCAGCTCACCAAACGAGGATACGCAGTATTTT
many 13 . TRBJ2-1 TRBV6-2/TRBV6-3 CASSPRGYNEQFF TGTGCCAGCAGTCCTCGAGGGTACAATGAGCAGTTCTTC
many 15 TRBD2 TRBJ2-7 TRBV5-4 CASSLDGTRRNEQYF TGTGCCAGCAGCCTCGACGGGACTAGACGCAACGAGCAGTACTTC
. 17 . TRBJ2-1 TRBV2 CASLEQGNFNSYNEQFF TGTGCCAGCCTTGAGCAGGGCAATTTTAACTCCTACAATGAGCAGTTCTTC
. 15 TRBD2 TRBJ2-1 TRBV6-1 CASRTSHGAYNEQFF TGTGCCAGCAGGACTAGCCACGGGGCCTACAATGAGCAGTTCTTC
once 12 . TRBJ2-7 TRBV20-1 CSARDSQYEQYF TGCAGTGCTAGAGATTCACAGTACGAGCAGTACTTC
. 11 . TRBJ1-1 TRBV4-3 CASSQGTAVSF TGCGCCAGCAGCCAAGGGACAGCAGTAAGCTTT
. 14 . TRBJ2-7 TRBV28 CASSTSRGVYEQYF TGTGCCAGCAGTACTTCTAGGGGCGTTTACGAGCAGTACTTC
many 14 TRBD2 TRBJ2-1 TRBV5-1 CASRLADSYNEQFF TGCGCCAGCAGGCTAGCGGACTCCTACAATGAGCAGTTCTTC
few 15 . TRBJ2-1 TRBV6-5 CASGSGGAGRNEQFF TGTGCCAGCGGGTCAGGGGGAGCAGGGAGGAATGAGCAGTTCTTC
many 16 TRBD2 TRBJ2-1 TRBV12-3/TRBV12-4 CASSLGSGGAYNEQFF TGTGCCAGCAGTTTAGGGAGCGGGGGTGCCTACAATGAGCAGTTCTTC
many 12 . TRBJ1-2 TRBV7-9 CASSLGGDGYTF TGTGCCAGCAGCTTAGGAGGGGATGGCTACACCTTC
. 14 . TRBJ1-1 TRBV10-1 CASTSGTAGGEAFF TGCGCCAGCACCTCGGGGACCGCGGGAGGTGAAGCTTTCTTT
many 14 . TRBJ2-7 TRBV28 CASSTARVSKEQYF TGTGCCAGCAGTACGGCCAGGGTATCTAAAGAGCAGTACTTC
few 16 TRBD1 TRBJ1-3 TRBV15 CATSYGTGLAGNTIYF TGTGCCACCAGCTATGGGACAGGCCTAGCTGGAAACACCATATATTTT
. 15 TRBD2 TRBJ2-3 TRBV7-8 CASSVTGTMRDTQYF TGTGCCAGCAGCGTCACCGGGACTATGCGAGATACGCAGTATTTT
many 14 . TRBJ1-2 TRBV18 CASSPVGGNYGYTF TGTGCCAGCTCACCCGTAGGGGGTAACTATGGCTACACCTTC
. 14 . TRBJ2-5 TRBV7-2 CASSPTQGQETQYF TGTGCCAGCAGCCCAACACAGGGTCAAGAGACCCAGTACTTC
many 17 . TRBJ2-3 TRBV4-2 CASTEGSLAGRADTQYF TGTGCCAGCACCGAGGGGTCCCTAGCCGGGCGAGCAGATACGCAGTATTTT
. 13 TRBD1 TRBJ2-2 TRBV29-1 CSVPQGAAGELFF TGCAGCGTTCCGCAGGGGGCGGCCGGGGAGCTGTTTTTT
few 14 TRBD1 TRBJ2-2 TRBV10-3 CAISESTGTGELFF TGTGCCATCAGTGAGTCGACAGGGACCGGGGAGCTGTTTTTT
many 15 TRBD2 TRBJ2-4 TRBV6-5 CASSRDGRPERIQYF TGTGCCAGCAGTCGGGACGGGAGGCCCGAGAGGATTCAGTACTTC
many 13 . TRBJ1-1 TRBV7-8 CASGSGQHTEAFF TGTGCCAGCGGTTCCGGGCAGCACACTGAAGCTTTCTTT